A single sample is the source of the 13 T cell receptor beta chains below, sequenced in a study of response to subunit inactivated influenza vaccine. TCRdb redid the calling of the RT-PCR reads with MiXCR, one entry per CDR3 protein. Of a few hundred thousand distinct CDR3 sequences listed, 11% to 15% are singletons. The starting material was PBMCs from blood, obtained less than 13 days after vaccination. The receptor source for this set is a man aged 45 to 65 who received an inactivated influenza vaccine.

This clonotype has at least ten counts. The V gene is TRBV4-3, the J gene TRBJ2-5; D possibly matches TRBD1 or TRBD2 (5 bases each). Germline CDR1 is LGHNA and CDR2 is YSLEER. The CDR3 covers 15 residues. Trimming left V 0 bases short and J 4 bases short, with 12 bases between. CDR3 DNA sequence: TGCGCCAGCAGCCAAGATGTGGCAGGGAGAGAGACCCAGTACTTC. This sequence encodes CASSQDVAGRETQYF.

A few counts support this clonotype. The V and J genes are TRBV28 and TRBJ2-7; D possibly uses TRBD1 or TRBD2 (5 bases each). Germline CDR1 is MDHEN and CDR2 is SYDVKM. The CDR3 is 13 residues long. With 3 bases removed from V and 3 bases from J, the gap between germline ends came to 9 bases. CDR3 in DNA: TGTGCCAGCAGTTTCGTTGGGGGCTACGAGCAGTACTTC. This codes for CASSFVGGYEQYF.

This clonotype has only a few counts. The CDR3 DNA sequence: TGTGCCAGCTCACCCTTCGGCGGGACTGAAGCTTTCTTT. Protein: CASSPFGGTEAFF. The chain uses TRBV18 and TRBJ1-1; no definite D call. The V gene's germline CDR1 is KGHSH and CDR2 LQKENI. The CDR3 has 13 amino acids. Between the trimmed V and J ends, which lost 3 bases and 5 bases, there was a span of 10 bases.

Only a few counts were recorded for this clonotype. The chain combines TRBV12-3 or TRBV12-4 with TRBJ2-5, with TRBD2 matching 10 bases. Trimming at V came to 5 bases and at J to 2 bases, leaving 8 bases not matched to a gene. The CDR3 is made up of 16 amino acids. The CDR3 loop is CASSNLGLAAQETQYF. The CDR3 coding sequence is TGTGCCAGCAGTAATCTTGGACTAGCGGCTCAAGAGACCCAGTACTTC.

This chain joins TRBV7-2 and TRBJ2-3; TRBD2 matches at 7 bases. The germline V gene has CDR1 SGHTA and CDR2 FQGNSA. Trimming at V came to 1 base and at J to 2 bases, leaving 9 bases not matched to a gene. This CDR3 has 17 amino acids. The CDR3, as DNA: TGTGCCAGCAGCTTAGTCGGACCCGGGACTATCACAGATACGCAGTATTTT. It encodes CASSLVGPGTITDTQYF.

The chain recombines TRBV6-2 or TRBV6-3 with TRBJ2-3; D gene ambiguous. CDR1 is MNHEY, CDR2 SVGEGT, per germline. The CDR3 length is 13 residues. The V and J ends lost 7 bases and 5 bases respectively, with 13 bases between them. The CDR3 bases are TGTGCCAGCATTTTGCACACCGGAGATACGCAGTATTTT. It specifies CASILHTGDTQYF.

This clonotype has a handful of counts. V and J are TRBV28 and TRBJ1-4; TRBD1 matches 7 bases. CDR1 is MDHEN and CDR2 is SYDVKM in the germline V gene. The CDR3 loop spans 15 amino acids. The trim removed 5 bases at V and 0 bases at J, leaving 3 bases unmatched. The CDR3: CASSPGQSTNEKLFF. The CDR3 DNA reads TGTGCCAGCAGTCCGGGACAGTCAACTAATGAAAAACTGTTTTTT.

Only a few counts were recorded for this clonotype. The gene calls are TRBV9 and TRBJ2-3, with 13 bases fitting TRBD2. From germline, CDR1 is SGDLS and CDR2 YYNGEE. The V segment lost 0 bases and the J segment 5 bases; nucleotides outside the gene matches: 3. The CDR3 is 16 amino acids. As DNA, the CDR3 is TGTGCCAGCAGCGTAGGACTAGCGGGAGGTAGAGATACGCAGTATTTT. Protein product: CASSVGLAGGRDTQYF.

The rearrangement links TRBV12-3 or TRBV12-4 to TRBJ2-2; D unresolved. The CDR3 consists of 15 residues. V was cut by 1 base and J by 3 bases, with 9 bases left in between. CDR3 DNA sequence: TGTGCCAGCAGTTTAGGCGGTGCCTACACCGGGGAGCTGTTTTTT. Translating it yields CASSLGGAYTGELFF.

The CDR3, as DNA: TGTGCCAGCAGCCCGGACAGGGCTGGAGATACGCAGTATTTT. Translation gives CASSPDRAGDTQYF. The chain couples TRBV7-3 to TRBJ2-3; 8 bases are a match to TRBD1. Germline assignment: CDR1 SGHTA and CDR2 FQGTGA. J lost 5 bases, V lost 5 bases, and 6 bases had no gene match. CDR3 length: 14 amino acids.

The CDR3 here is CASSLGGGKNIQYF. The CDR3, as DNA: TGCGCCAGCAGCTTAGGAGGGGGGAAAAACATTCAGTACTTC. The gene calls are TRBV5-1 and TRBJ2-4; D tentatively reads TRBD1 or TRBD2 (6 bases each). This CDR3 has 14 amino acids. Germline CDR1 and CDR2: SGHRS and YFSETQ. The V and J ends lost 2 bases and 4 bases respectively, with 10 bases between them.

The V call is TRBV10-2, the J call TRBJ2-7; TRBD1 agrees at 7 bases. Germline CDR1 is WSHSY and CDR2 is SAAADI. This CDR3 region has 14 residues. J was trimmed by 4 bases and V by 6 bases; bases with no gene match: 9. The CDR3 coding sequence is TGCGCCAGCAGGAAGGGACAGAACACATACGAGCAGTACTTC. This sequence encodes CASRKGQNTYEQYF.

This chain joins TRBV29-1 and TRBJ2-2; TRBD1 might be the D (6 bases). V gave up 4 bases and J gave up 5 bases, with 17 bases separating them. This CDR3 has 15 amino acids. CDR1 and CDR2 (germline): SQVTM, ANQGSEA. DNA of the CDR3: TGCAGCGTTGCAGGGGCGGCCGGGAAGACCGGGGAGCTGTTTTTT. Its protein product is CSVAGAAGKTGELFF.